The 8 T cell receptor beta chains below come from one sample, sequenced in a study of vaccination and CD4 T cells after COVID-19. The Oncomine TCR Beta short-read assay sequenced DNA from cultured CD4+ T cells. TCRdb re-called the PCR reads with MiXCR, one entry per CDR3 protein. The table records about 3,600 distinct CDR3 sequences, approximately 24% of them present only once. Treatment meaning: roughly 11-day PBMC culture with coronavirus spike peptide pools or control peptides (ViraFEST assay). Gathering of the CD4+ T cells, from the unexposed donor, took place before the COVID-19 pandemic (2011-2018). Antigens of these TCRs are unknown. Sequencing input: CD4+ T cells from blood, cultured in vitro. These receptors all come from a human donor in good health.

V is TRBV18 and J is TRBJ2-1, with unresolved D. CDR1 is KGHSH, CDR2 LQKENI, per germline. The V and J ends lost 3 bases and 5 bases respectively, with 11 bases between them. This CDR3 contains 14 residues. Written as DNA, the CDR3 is TGTGCCAGCTCACCGGGCCGTTCCCACAATGAGCAGTTCTTC. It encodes CASSPGRSHNEQFF.

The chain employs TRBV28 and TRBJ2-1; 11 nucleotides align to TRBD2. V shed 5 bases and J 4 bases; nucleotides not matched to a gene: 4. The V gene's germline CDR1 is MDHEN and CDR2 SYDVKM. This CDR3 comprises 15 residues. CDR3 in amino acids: CASSPGTSGYNEQFF. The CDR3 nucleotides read TGTGCCAGCAGTCCCGGGACTAGCGGTTACAATGAGCAGTTCTTC.

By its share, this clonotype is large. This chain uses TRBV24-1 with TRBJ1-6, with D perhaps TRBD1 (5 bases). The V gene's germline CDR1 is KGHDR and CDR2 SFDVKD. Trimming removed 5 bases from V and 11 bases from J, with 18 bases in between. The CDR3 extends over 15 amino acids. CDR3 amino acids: CATSAGRSGQAPLHF. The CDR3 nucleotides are TGTGCCACCAGTGCGGGGCGGTCGGGTCAGGCACCCCTCCACTTT.

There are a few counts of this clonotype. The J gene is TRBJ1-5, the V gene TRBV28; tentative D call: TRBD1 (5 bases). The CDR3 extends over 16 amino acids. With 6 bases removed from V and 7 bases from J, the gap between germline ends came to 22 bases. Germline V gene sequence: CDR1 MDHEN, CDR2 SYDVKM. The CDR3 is CASSPLWGQGRQPQHF. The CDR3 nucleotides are TGTGCCAGCAGCCCATTATGGGGTCAGGGAAGGCAGCCCCAGCATTTT.

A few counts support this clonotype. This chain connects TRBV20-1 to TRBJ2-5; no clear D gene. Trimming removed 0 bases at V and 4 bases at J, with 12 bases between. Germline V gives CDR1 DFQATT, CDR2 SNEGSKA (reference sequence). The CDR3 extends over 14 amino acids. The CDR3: CSARDPSIRETQYF. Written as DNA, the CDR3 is TGCAGTGCTAGAGATCCCAGCATTCGAGAGACCCAGTACTTC.

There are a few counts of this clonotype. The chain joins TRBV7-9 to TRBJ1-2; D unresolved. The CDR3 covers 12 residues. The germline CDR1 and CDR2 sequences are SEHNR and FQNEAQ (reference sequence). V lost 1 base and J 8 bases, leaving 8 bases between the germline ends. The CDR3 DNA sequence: TGTGCCAGCAGCTTAGGTGTACTGGGCTACACCTTC. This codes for CASSLGVLGYTF.

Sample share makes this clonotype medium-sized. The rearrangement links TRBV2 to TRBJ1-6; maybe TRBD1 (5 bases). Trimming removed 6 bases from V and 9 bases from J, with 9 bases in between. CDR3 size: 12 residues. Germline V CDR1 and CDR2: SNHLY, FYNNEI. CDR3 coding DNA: TGTGCCAGCAGGGAAAGGGGTTCACCCCTCCACTTT. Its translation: CASRERGSPLHF.

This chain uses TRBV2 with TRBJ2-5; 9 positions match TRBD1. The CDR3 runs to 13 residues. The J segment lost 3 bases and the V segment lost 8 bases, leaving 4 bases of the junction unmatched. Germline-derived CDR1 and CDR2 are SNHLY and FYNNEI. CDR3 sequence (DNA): TGTGCCAGCGAGGGACAGGGTAAAGAGACCCAGTACTTC. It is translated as CASEGQGKETQYF.